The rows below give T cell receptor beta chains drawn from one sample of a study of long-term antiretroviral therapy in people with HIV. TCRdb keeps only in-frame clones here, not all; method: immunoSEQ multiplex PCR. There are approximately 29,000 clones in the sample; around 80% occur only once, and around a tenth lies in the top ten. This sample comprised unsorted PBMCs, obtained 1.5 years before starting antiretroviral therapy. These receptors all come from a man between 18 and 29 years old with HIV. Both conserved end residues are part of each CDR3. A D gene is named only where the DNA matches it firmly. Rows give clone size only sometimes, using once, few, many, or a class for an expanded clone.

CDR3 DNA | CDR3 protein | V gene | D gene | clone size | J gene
TGTGCCAGCAGCCTGAGACAGGGTCGGTCTGAAAAACTGTTTTTT | CASSLRQGRSEKLFF | TRBV9 | TRBD1 | - | TRBJ1-4
TGTGCCAGCAGGGAGGGACAGGGGGCGTCTGAAGCTTTCTTT | CASREGQGASEAFF | TRBV6-1 | TRBD1 | - | TRBJ1-1
TGTGCCAGCAGCCGAGACCGGGACAGGTACAATGAGCAGTTCTTC | CASSRDRDRYNEQFF | TRBV13 | TRBD1 | - | TRBJ2-1
TGTGCCAGCAGCTTTACCGGGACAAAGGGGGAAAAACTGTTTTTT | CASSFTGTKGEKLFF | TRBV7-9 | - | - | TRBJ1-4
TGTGCCAGCAGACAATATGGAGCGGGGGGAGGGGTCGACGAGCAGTACTTC | CASRQYGAGGGVDEQYF | TRBV28 | TRBD2 | - | TRBJ2-7
TGTGCCAGTACCGAGGGAGCGAGTGGGACCGGGGAGCTGTTTTTT | CASTEGASGTGELFF | TRBV19 | - | few | TRBJ2-2
TGTGCCAGCAGTTTCGAGGAGCGACTGTTTTTT | CASSFEERLFF | TRBV27 | - | - | TRBJ2-2
TGTGCCAGTAGCCCCGACAGGGGGCTAGGCGATCAGCCCCAGCATTTT | CASSPDRGLGDQPQHF | TRBV19 | TRBD1 | - | TRBJ1-5
TGCGCCAGCGGCCGAACGGACTCTCCGACCGGGGAGCTGTTTTTT | CASGRTDSPTGELFF | TRBV10-1 | - | - | TRBJ2-2
TGTGCCAGCAGTCCGTCCTCTAGCGGGCAGTATTACAATGAGCAGTTCTTC | CASSPSSSGQYYNEQFF | TRBV27 | TRBD2 | - | TRBJ2-1
TGTGCCAGCAGCGTAACTGGACTTATCTACAATGAGCAGTTCTTC | CASSVTGLIYNEQFF | TRBV7-9 | - | - | TRBJ2-1
TGTGCCAGCAGGCCCGCGGGGGAAGGGAGTGAGCAGTTCTTC | CASRPAGEGSEQFF | TRBV9 | TRBD2 | - | TRBJ2-1
TGTGCCAGCAGTGAAGGGGGTGTCTCTGGAAACACCATATATTTT | CASSEGGVSGNTIYF | TRBV2 | - | - | TRBJ1-3
TGTGCCAGCAGCTCCCCTGGTAACTATGGCTACACCTTC | CASSSPGNYGYTF | TRBV5-4 | - | - | TRBJ1-2
TGTGCCTGGAGGCCCACAGGGAACACTGAAGCTTTCTTT | CAWRPTGNTEAFF | TRBV30 | - | - | TRBJ1-1
TGTGCCAGCAGTGAATTAAAGAACACTGAAGCTTTCTTT | CASSELKNTEAFF | TRBV6-1 | - | - | TRBJ1-1
TGTGCCAGTAGTATAAGGGACATACCCTACAATGAGCAGTTCTTC | CASSIRDIPYNEQFF | TRBV19 | - | - | TRBJ2-1
TGTGCCAGCAGGGACGGGACCGCACCTTACAATGAGCAGTTCTTC | CASRDGTAPYNEQFF | TRBV7-3 | - | - | TRBJ2-1
TGTGCCAGCAGCGTAGCCCTACAGGGCGGCGAGCAGTACTTC | CASSVALQGGEQYF | TRBV9 | - | - | TRBJ2-7
TGTGCCACCGGGGACGGTTTAGAAAAACTGTTTTTT | CATGDGLEKLFF | TRBV27 | - | - | TRBJ1-4
TGCGCCAGCAGCCAAGGGCAGGGGGCAGGGGAGCAGTACTTC | CASSQGQGAGEQYF | TRBV4-1 | TRBD1 | few | TRBJ2-7
TGCAGTGCTAGTTGGAACACTGAAGCTTTCTTT | CSASWNTEAFF | TRBV20-1 | - | - | TRBJ1-1
TGTGCCAGCAGCTCGCCGGGGAACACAGATACGCAGTATTTT | CASSSPGNTDTQYF | TRBV5-4 | - | once | TRBJ2-3
TGCGCCAGCAGTGAGTCCAGGGGCGGCACTGAAGCTTTCTTT | CASSESRGGTEAFF | TRBV10-1 | - | - | TRBJ1-1
TGTGCCAGCAGTGAACCGGGGGAAGCCAACACTGAAGCTTTCTTT | CASSEPGEANTEAFF | TRBV6-1 | - | - | TRBJ1-1
TGTGCCAGCAGTTACTCGGGGACAGGGTTCGACTATGGCTACACCTTC | CASSYSGTGFDYGYTF | TRBV6-6 | TRBD1 | - | TRBJ1-2
TGTGCCAGCAGCAAAGGCGGCAGGTTCCCCTACGAGCAGTACTTC | CASSKGGRFPYEQYF | TRBV21-1 | - | - | TRBJ2-7
TGTGCCAGCAGCCCCGGCCGTTACCAGGCCTATGGCTACACCTTC | CASSPGRYQAYGYTF | TRBV5-5 | - | large | TRBJ1-2
TGTGCCAGCAGCGATCGGGGACTTCCAACAGAGACCCAGTACTTC | CASSDRGLPTETQYF | TRBV11-2 | - | once | TRBJ2-5
TGTGCCAGCAGCTCTTCCTTTAACTATGGCTACACCTTC | CASSSSFNYGYTF | TRBV7-2 | - | - | TRBJ1-2
TGCAGCGTTGAAATCGCGGTGCAAACAGATACGCAGTATTTT | CSVEIAVQTDTQYF | TRBV29-1 | - | - | TRBJ2-3
TGTGCCAGCAGTGACTCGGGACAGGGGGCCCATTTCGGTCAGCCCCAGCATTTT | CASSDSGQGAHFGQPQHF | TRBV6-4 | TRBD1 | - | TRBJ1-5
TGTGCCAGCAGCTTGGCCCGGGACAGGGTGTTTTCTAGCACCGGGGAGCTGTTTTTT | CASSLARDRVFSSTGELFF | TRBV5-6 | TRBD1 | - | TRBJ2-2
TGTGCCAGCAGCTCGACAAGTGGGGGTGGCATGAACACTGAAGCTTTCTTT | CASSSTSGGGMNTEAFF | TRBV4-2 | - | few | TRBJ1-1